Listed below are T cell receptor beta chains from one sample, sequenced in a study of shared clonotypes between healthy human individuals. Some clones are missing from TCRdb's copy, which holds only in-frame ones; the method was immunoSEQ multiplex PCR. Among 2 million to 2.5 million clones listed, approximately 95% were seen once. Sequenced: naive CD4+ T cells from PBMCs. These receptor sequences come from a man aged 18 to 30 in good health. Some clones in this sample may be carry-over from other donors' samples. Each CDR3 is given without its conserved first and last residue. A D gene is named only where the DNA matches it firmly.

V gene: TRBV7-3; J gene: TRBJ2-1; D gene: TRBD2; CDR3 protein: ASSLTRERNEQF
V gene: TRBV27; J gene: TRBJ1-2; D gene: -; CDR3 protein: ASSLGGGYT
V gene: TRBV18; J gene: TRBJ2-1; D gene: -; CDR3 protein: ASSPRSFDEQF
V gene: TRBV7-2; J gene: TRBJ2-7; D gene: TRBD1; CDR3 protein: ASSQGQTYEQY
V gene: TRBV2; J gene: TRBJ1-1; D gene: -; CDR3 protein: ASRRRIMNTEAF
V gene: TRBV7-7; J gene: TRBJ2-1; D gene: -; CDR3 protein: ASKVAETYNEQF
V gene: TRBV4-1; J gene: TRBJ2-3; D gene: TRBD2; CDR3 protein: ASTLAGGGTDTQY
V gene: TRBV25-1; J gene: TRBJ2-2; D gene: -; CDR3 protein: ASSANREIYGELF
V gene: TRBV4-1; J gene: TRBJ1-2; D gene: -; CDR3 protein: ASSPPVSGGGEEDGYT
V gene: TRBV4-1; J gene: TRBJ2-6; D gene: -; CDR3 protein: ASSPLPGANVLT
V gene: TRBV7-2; J gene: TRBJ2-5; D gene: TRBD2; CDR3 protein: ASSSPGLAGETQY
V gene: TRBV11-2; J gene: TRBJ1-5; D gene: -; CDR3 protein: ASSLDGRFNQPQH
V gene: TRBV7-6; J gene: TRBJ2-7; D gene: TRBD1; CDR3 protein: ASSPLGGQGASEQY
V gene: TRBV28; J gene: TRBJ2-5; D gene: -; CDR3 protein: ASSRRRDQETQY
V gene: TRBV5-1; J gene: TRBJ2-7; D gene: -; CDR3 protein: ASSLGDSWVAEQY
V gene: TRBV5-4; J gene: TRBJ2-7; D gene: -; CDR3 protein: ASSLAGFPGAYEQY
V gene: TRBV2; J gene: TRBJ2-3; D gene: TRBD2; CDR3 protein: ASSESLAGVGTDTQY
V gene: TRBV19; J gene: TRBJ2-7; D gene: TRBD2; CDR3 protein: ASSPKGLAYYEQY
V gene: TRBV5-1; J gene: TRBJ2-1; D gene: TRBD2; CDR3 protein: ASSSQTSGMGTEQF
V gene: TRBV27; J gene: TRBJ2-6; D gene: -; CDR3 protein: ASSSQGAGANVLT
V gene: TRBV19; J gene: TRBJ1-5; D gene: -; CDR3 protein: ASTETRSAKKQPQH
V gene: TRBV28; J gene: TRBJ2-1; D gene: -; CDR3 protein: ASSSPQGVWNEQF
V gene: TRBV2; J gene: TRBJ2-5; D gene: TRBD1; CDR3 protein: ASSGTGEETQY
V gene: TRBV9; J gene: TRBJ2-1; D gene: -; CDR3 protein: ASGTDPHVHNEQF
V gene: TRBV18; J gene: TRBJ2-1; D gene: TRBD2; CDR3 protein: ASSPPGLAGGNEQF
V gene: TRBV5-7; J gene: TRBJ1-1; D gene: -; CDR3 protein: ASSLRTTDTEAF
V gene: TRBV29-1; J gene: TRBJ2-7; D gene: -; CDR3 protein: SVARDYEQY
V gene: TRBV5-1; J gene: TRBJ2-3; D gene: TRBD2; CDR3 protein: ASSPPTSAHSGTDTQY
V gene: TRBV18; J gene: TRBJ1-1; D gene: -; CDR3 protein: ASSPLGGGTEAF